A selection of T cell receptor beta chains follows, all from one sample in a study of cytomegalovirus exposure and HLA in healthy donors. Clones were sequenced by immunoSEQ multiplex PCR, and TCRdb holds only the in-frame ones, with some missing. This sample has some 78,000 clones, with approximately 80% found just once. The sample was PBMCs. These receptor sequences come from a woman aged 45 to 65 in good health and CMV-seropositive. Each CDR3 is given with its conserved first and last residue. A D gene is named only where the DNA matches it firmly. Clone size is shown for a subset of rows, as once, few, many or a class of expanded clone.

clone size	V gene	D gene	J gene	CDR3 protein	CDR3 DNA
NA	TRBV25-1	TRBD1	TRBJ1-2	CASSEQQGGNGYTF	TGTGCCAGCAGTGAACAACAGGGGGGAAATGGCTACACCTTC
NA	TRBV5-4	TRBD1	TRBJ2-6	CASTPGALTGATSGANVLTF	TGTGCCAGCACCCCTGGGGCCCTCACAGGGGCCACTTCTGGGGCCAACGTCCTGACTTTC
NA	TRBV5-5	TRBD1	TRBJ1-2	CASSSTGTGGGRFWEYGYTF	TGTGCCAGCAGCTCAACCGGGACAGGGGGCGGGCGGTTCTGGGAGTATGGCTACACCTTC
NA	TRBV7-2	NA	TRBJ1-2	CASSLGGVDSFYGYTF	TGTGCCAGCAGCCTGGGAGGGGTAGACAGCTTCTATGGCTACACCTTC
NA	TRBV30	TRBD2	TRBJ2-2	CAGLAANTGELFF	TGTGCCGGTCTAGCGGCGAACACCGGGGAGCTGTTTTTT
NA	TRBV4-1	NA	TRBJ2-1	CASSQAPNEQFF	TGCGCCAGCAGCCAGGCCCCCAATGAGCAGTTCTTC
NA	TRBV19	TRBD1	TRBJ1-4	CASRNNGQGDEKLFF	TGTGCCAGTAGGAACAATGGACAGGGGGATGAAAAACTGTTTTTT
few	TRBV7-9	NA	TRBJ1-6	CASSEGGSEAPLHF	TGTGCCAGCAGCGAAGGGGGTAGTGAAGCACCCCTCCACTTT
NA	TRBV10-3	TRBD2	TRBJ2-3	CAISEREYSGSLRRGTDTQYF	TGTGCCATCAGTGAACGGGAATATAGCGGGAGCCTCCGGCGTGGCACAGATACGCAGTATTTT
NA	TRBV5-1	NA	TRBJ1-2	CASSPTQTVNYGYTF	TGCGCCAGCAGTCCTACACAGACAGTTAACTATGGCTACACCTTC
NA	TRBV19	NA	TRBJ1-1	CASTHQFMNTEAFF	TGTGCCAGTACCCATCAGTTCATGAACACTGAAGCTTTCTTT
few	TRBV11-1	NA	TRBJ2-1	CASTLRGTNEQFF	TGTGCCAGCACCCTCCGGGGTACCAATGAGCAGTTCTTC
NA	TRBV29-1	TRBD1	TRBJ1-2	CSSGQGMDGYTF	TGCAGCTCGGGACAGGGGATGGATGGCTACACCTTC
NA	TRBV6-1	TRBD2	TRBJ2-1	CASSGLAGVPYNEQFF	TGTGCCAGCAGTGGATTAGCGGGAGTCCCCTACAATGAGCAGTTCTTC
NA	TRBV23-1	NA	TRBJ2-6	CASSHPTLRGANVLTF	TGCGCCAGCAGTCACCCGACTCTTCGGGGGGCCAACGTCCTGACTTTC
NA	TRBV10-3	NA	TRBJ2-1	CAISGTLNEQFF	TGTGCCATCAGTGGGACTTTGAATGAGCAGTTCTTC
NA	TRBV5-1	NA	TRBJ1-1	CASSFRTGNTEAFF	TGCGCCAGCAGCTTTCGAACAGGGAACACTGAAGCTTTCTTT
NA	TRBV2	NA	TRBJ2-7	CASNSGYEQYF	TGTGCCAGCAATTCGGGCTACGAGCAGTACTTC
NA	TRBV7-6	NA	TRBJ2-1	CASSLGIGQYNEQFF	TGTGCCAGCAGCTTAGGAATCGGACAGTACAATGAGCAGTTCTTC
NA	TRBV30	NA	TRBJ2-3	CAWSVRRGPGDTQYF	TGTGCCTGGAGTGTACGGAGGGGGCCTGGAGATACGCAGTATTTT
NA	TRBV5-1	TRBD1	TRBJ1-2	CASSLRDSTYGYTF	TGCGCCAGCAGCTTGAGGGACAGCACCTATGGCTACACCTTC
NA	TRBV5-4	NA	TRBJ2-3	CASSLDPFTDTQYF	TGTGCCAGCAGCTTGGATCCCTTCACAGATACGCAGTATTTT
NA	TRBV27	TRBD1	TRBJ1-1	CASSTGTGGYTEAFF	TGTGCCAGCAGCACGGGGACAGGGGGCTACACTGAAGCTTTCTTT
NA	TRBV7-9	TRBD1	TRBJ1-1	CASSPGTGLWSTEAFF	TGTGCCAGCAGCCCAGGGACAGGTTTATGGAGCACTGAAGCTTTCTTT
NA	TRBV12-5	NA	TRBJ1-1	CASGWRGNTEAFF	TGTGCTAGTGGTTGGAGGGGGAACACTGAAGCTTTCTTT
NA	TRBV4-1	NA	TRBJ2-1	CASSQDIQVLNEQFF	TGCGCCAGCAGCCAAGATATTCAGGTCTTAAATGAGCAGTTCTTC
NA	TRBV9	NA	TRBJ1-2	CASTRTGDKGYTF	TGTGCCAGCACTAGGACGGGAGATAAGGGCTACACCTTC
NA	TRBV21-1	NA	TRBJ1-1	CASSKAGAGWNTEAFF	TGTGCCAGCAGCAAAGCAGGGGCAGGATGGAACACTGAAGCTTTCTTT
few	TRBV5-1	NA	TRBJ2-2	CASSFNFLTGELFF	TGCGCCAGCAGCTTCAACTTTCTTACCGGGGAGCTGTTTTTT
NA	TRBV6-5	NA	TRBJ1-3	CATRFAAGNTIYF	TGTGCCACCCGCTTTGCGGCGGGAAACACCATATATTTT
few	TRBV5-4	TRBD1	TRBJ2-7	CASSLGDRRYEQYF	TGTGCCAGCAGCTTGGGGGACAGAAGATACGAGCAGTACTTC
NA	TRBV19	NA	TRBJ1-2	CASRAAGYGYTF	TGTGCCAGTAGGGCCGCGGGCTATGGCTACACCTTC
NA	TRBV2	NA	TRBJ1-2	CASGGAPYGYTF	TGTGCCAGCGGAGGCGCACCCTATGGCTACACCTTC
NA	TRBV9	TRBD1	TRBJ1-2	CASSPNPGTASGYTF	TGTGCCAGCAGCCCAAATCCCGGGACAGCTTCTGGCTACACCTTC
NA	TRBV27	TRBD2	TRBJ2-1	CASSPGLAVNEQFF	TGTGCCAGCAGTCCCGGACTAGCGGTTAATGAGCAGTTCTTC